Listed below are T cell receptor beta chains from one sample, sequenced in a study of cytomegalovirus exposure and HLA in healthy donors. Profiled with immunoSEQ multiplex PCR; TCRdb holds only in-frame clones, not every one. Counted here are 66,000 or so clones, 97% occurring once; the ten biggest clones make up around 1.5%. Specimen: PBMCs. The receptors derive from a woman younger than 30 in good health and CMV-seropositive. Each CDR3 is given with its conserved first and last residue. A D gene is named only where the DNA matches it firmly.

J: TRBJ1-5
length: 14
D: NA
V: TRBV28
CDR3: CASSFTASNQPQHF

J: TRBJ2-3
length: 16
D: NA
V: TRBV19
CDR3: CASRTRGGAPTDTQYF

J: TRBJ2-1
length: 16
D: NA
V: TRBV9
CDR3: CASSATTSLGGDEQFF

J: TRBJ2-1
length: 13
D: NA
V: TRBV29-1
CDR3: CSVGWAVYNEQFF

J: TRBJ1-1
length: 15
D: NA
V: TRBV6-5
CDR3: CASSRGGHPNTEAFF

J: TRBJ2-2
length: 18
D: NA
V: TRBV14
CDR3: CASSQGSIRGRVAGELFF

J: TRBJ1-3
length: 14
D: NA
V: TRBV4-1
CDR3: CASSQNGGGNTIYF

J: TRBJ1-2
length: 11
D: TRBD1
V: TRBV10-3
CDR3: CAIMTGGGYTF

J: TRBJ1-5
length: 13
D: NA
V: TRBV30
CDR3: CAWSVRGNQPQHF

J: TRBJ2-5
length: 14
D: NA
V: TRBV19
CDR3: CASSIQGLEETQYF

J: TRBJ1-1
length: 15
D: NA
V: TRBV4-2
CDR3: CASSQDLGGNTEAFF

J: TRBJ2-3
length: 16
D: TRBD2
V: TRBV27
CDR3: CASYGLAGTITDTQYF

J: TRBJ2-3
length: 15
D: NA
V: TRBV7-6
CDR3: CASSLSSRSPDTQYF

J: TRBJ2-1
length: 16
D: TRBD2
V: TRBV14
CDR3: CASSQILAGGPYEQFF

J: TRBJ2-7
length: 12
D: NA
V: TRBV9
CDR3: CASSTGSYEQYF

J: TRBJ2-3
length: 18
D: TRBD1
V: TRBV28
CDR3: CASSLYPDRSGGADTQYF

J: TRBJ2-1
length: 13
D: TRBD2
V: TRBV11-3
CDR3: CASSLIGEGEQFF

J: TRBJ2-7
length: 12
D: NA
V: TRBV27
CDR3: CASRKGRYEQYF

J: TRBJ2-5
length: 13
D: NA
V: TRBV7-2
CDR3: CASSFGTEETQYF

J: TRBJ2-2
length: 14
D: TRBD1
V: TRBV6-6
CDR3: CASAGGSFTGELFF

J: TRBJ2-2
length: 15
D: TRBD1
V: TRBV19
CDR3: CASSIEDRRTGELFF

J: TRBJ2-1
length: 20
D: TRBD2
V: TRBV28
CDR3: CASSLNSGTSGLSSYNEQFF

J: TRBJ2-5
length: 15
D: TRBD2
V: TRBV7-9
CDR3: CASSRLAGLRETQYF

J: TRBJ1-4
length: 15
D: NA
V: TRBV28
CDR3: CASSLRQGGNEKLFF

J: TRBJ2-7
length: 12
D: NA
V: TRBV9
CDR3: CASSTGAERQYF

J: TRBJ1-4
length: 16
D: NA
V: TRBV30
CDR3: CAWSWGGTPANEKLFF

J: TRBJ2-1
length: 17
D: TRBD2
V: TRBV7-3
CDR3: CASSSSPRLAGGNEQFF

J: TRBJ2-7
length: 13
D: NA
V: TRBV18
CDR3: CASSGGSFYEQYF